This is a list of T cell receptor beta chains from one sample in a study of blood T cell repertoires in COVID-19. Sequencing used immunoSEQ multiplex PCR; TCRdb keeps in-frame clones, though not all of them. The table includes tens of thousands of clones, around three quarters detected once. The sequencing input was peripheral blood. Receptors originate from a human donor in a cohort sampled during active COVID-19. CDR3s include the opening cysteine and the closing phenylalanine or tryptophan. Fields, in order: J gene, V gene, D gene, CDR3 DNA, CDR3 protein. A D gene is named only where the DNA matches it firmly.

TRBJ2-1,TRBV9,TRBD2,TGTGCCAGCAGCGTAGTAGCGGGAGGGCCTGGTGAGCAGTTCTTC,CASSVVAGGPGEQFF
TRBJ2-5,TRBV29-1,.,TGCAGCGTCCTGGGAGGGGGAGAGACCCAGTACTTC,CSVLGGGETQYF
TRBJ2-3,TRBV10-3,.,TGTGCCATCAGTGAGTCGGGCGGGACAGGCACAGATACGCAGTATTTT,CAISESGGTGTDTQYF
TRBJ2-2,TRBV18,TRBD2,TGTGCCAGCTCACCTCGTCTAGCGGACCTCACCGGGGAGCTGTTTTTT,CASSPRLADLTGELFF
TRBJ2-3,TRBV7-9,TRBD2,TGTGCCAGCAGCCCCAGGGCGACTAGCGGGAGTTCGCAGTATTTT,CASSPRATSGSSQYF
TRBJ1-5,TRBV19,.,TGTGCCAGTAGGGGACTGAATAGCAATCAGCCCCAGCATTTT,CASRGLNSNQPQHF
TRBJ2-5,TRBV6-5,TRBD1,TGTGCCAGCAGGTCACAGGGGTCCCAAGAGACCCAGTACTTC,CASRSQGSQETQYF
TRBJ2-7,TRBV3-1/TRBV3-2,TRBD1,TGTGCCAGCAGTCCCGCCGGACAGGGAGCCTCCTACGAGCAGTACTTC,CASSPAGQGASYEQYF
TRBJ1-2,TRBV7-9,TRBD1,TGTGCCAGCAGCCGGACAGGGGGCGCAGTCTATGGCTACACCTTC,CASSRTGGAVYGYTF
TRBJ2-1,TRBV7-3,.,TGTGCCAGCAGCTTGAGACTGGGCAGGGTGGAGGAGCAGTTCTTC,CASSLRLGRVEEQFF
TRBJ1-1,TRBV7-2,TRBD1,TGTGCCAGCAGCCCGAGGACAGGGGGGAGCACCGGAGCTTTCTTT,CASSPRTGGSTGAFF
TRBJ1-4,TRBV28,TRBD1,TGTGCCAGCAGTCTAACAGGGGAAGGAACTAATGAAAAACTGTTTTTT,CASSLTGEGTNEKLFF
TRBJ2-1,TRBV6-2/TRBV6-3,.,TGTGCCAGCAGTAACAGGGAGCTGGCCTACAATGAGCAGTTCTTC,CASSNRELAYNEQFF
TRBJ2-3,TRBV19,TRBD2,TGTGCCAGTAGTGCCGGGAAAACCCCTAGCGGGGCTAGCACAGATACGCAGTATTTT,CASSAGKTPSGASTDTQYF
TRBJ2-1,TRBV7-2,.,TGTGCCAGCAGCTTAGCGCAGTGGGACTTTGGGGCCAATGAGCAGTTCTTC,CASSLAQWDFGANEQFF
TRBJ1-4,TRBV11-2,.,TGTGCCAGCAGCGCCCTGACTGAGGAAAAACTGTTTTTT,CASSALTEEKLFF
TRBJ2-3,TRBV3-1/TRBV3-2,.,TGTGCCAGCAGCCAAGATTATGGCAGGGAATGGGTAACAGATACGCAGTATTTT,CASSQDYGREWVTDTQYF
TRBJ1-1,TRBV7-9,.,TGTGCCAGCAGCTTAAAAACCGCGAACTTT,CASSLKTANF
TRBJ2-5,TRBV7-2,.,TGTGCCAGCAGCTTAGCATCCCCCCGAGAGACCCAGTACTTC,CASSLASPRETQYF
TRBJ2-7,TRBV27,.,TGTGCCAGCAGTTTAGGAGCGGGTGGCTACGAGCAGTACTTC,CASSLGAGGYEQYF
TRBJ2-3,TRBV13,TRBD2,TGTGCCAGCAGCTCAATCTTAAAACTAGCGTACACAGATACGCAGTATTTT,CASSSILKLAYTDTQYF
TRBJ2-7,TRBV29-1,TRBD1,TGCAGCGTTGCTACAGGGGGCGAGCAGTACTTC,CSVATGGEQYF
TRBJ2-2,TRBV9,.,TGTGCCAGCACCCTCGAGACAGCCATCACCGGGGAGCTGTTTTTT,CASTLETAITGELFF
TRBJ1-1,TRBV4-3,.,TGCGCCAGCAGCCAAGTCCTAGGTGAAGCTTTCTTT,CASSQVLGEAFF